Shown below are 5 T cell receptor beta chains from a single sample sequenced in a study of CD8+CD57+ T cells in acquired aplastic anemia. Genomic DNA templated the TCR beta VDJ and CDR3 profiling. TCRdb passed the reads through MiXCR, listing each CDR3 protein once. The data hold under 200,000 distinct CDR3 sequences, with less than 60% observed a single time. It was patients with CD8+CD57+ cell expansion by flow cytometry who were chosen for sequencing. The sample taken for sequencing was sorted CD4+, CD8+, or CD8+CD57+ T cells (not recorded which) from PBMCs. The receptors originated from a human donor with aplastic anemia.

There are many counts of this clonotype. The chain has TRBV5-4 and TRBJ1-4; the D gene is possibly TRBD1 (6 bases). Germline V gene lookup returns CDR1 SGHNT and CDR2 YYREEE (reference sequence). CDR3 length: 14 residues. V was trimmed by 0 bases and J by 10 bases, leaving 13 bases between them. This CDR3 reads CASSLAEGRGKLFF. The CDR3 DNA reads as TGTGCCAGCAGCTTGGCCGAAGGCAGGGGAAAACTGTTTTTT.

This clonotype was observed many times. V usage is TRBV20-1 and J usage is TRBJ1-3; the match to TRBD1 covers 10 bases. The junction had 6 bases not matched to a gene; V was cut back by 6 bases and J by 4 bases. CDR3 length: 14 amino acids. Germline CDR1 is DFQATT and CDR2 is SNEGSKA (reference sequence). CDR3 loop: CSASTGGTGNTIYF. The CDR3 nucleotides read TGCAGTGCCTCGACAGGGGGCACAGGAAACACCATATATTTT.

V usage is TRBV20-1 and J usage is TRBJ2-5; D is uncertain. The germline V gene has CDR1 DFQATT and CDR2 SNEGSKA (reference sequence). This CDR3 has 14 amino acids. Trimming removed 3 bases from V and 5 bases from J, with 16 bases in between. CDR3 residues: CSASRPSARETQYF. The CDR3 DNA reads as TGCAGTGCTAGTCGCCCTTCTGCCCGGGAGACCCAGTACTTC.

The chain combines TRBV12-3 or TRBV12-4 with TRBJ1-5; possibly TRBD1 for D (5 bases). The CDR3 totals 14 residues. Trimming cost V 6 bases and J 5 bases, with 14 bases left between them. DNA for the CDR3: TGTGCCAGCAGGGAAAGGGGCGGCCATCAGCCCCAGCATTTT. Amino acids: CASRERGGHQPQHF.

V usage is TRBV10-3 and J usage is TRBJ2-7; TRBD1 aligns across 12 bases. Per germline, CDR1 ENHRY and CDR2 SYGVKD. This CDR3 has 14 residues. Unmatched junction bases numbered 7, after V lost 4 bases and J lost 9 bases. The CDR3 sequence: CAISATGGQGAQYF. CDR3 coding DNA: TGTGCCATCAGTGCGACAGGGGGACAGGGGGCGCAGTACTTC.